One sample yielded the 26 T cell receptor beta chains listed below, sequenced in a study of blood T cell repertoires in COVID-19. Method: immunoSEQ multiplex PCR; TCRdb's copy keeps in-frame clones and lacks some. The sample has around 200,000 clones; approximately 91% are singletons. Sample: peripheral blood. The source of these receptors is a man aged 18 to 29 with active or convalescent COVID-19.

The rearrangement joins TRBV7-8 to TRBJ1-5; no clear D. Germline V gives CDR1 SGHVS, CDR2 FQNEAQ. The CDR3 contains 13 residues. Trimming took 3 bases from V and 2 from J, leaving 5 bases between them. The chain's CDR3 is CASSFLGNQPQHF. CDR3 DNA: TGTGCCAGCAGCTTCCTTGGCAATCAGCCCCAGCATTTT.

The chain recombines TRBV6-1 with TRBJ1-5; D not certain. Between the trimmed V and J ends, which lost 3 bases and 0 bases, there was a span of 3 bases. This CDR3 has 13 residues. Germline CDR1 reads MNHNS; CDR2 reads SASEGT. CDR3 protein: CASSDNSNQPQHF. CDR3 in DNA: TGTGCCAGCAGTGACAATAGCAATCAGCCCCAGCATTTT.

This rearrangement joins TRBV3-1 (or the pseudogene TRBV3-2) to TRBJ1-2; 8 positions agree with TRBD1. Trimming removed 4 bases from V and 5 bases from J; junction bases left unmatched: 15. CDR1 and CDR2 (germline): LGHDT, YNNKEL (reference sequence). The CDR3 is 17 amino acids. CDR3 sequence reads: CASSPARGRTGPYGYTF. DNA of the CDR3: TGTGCCAGCAGCCCAGCTCGAGGGAGGACAGGGCCATATGGCTACACCTTC.

V gene TRBV7-9 combines with J gene TRBJ2-1, with 7 bases aligning to TRBD2. The CDR3 loop spans 15 amino acids. The germline V gene has CDR1 SEHNR and CDR2 FQNEAQ (reference sequence). V shed 1 base and J 5 bases; nucleotides not matched to a gene: 5. This CDR3 is CASSLGVGGDNEQFF. The CDR3 coding sequence is TGTGCCAGCAGCTTAGGGGTGGGAGGGGACAATGAGCAGTTCTTC.

The chain joins TRBV7-8 to TRBJ1-5, with 9 bases lining up with TRBD1. The trim removed 3 bases at V and 5 bases at J, leaving 5 bases unmatched. Looked up from germline, CDR1 is SGHVS and CDR2 is FQNEAQ. The CDR3 length is 15 residues. Here the CDR3 reads CASSFGTGMHQPQHF. The CDR3 DNA reads as TGTGCCAGCAGCTTCGGGACAGGGATGCATCAGCCCCAGCATTTT.

The chain has TRBV4-1 and TRBJ2-1; TRBD2 matches at 12 bases. V gave up 9 bases and J gave up 5 bases; unmatched junction bases: 8. CDR1 and CDR2 from the germline V gene are MGHRA and YSYEKL. This CDR3 has 15 amino acids. The CDR3 bases are TGCGCCAGTTCGAATGGACTAGCGGGGAACAATGAGCAGTTCTTC. Translation gives CASSNGLAGNNEQFF.

A few counts support this clone. The chain is built from TRBV28 and TRBJ1-5, with D perhaps TRBD1 (5 bases). The CDR3 length is 14 residues. V lost 4 bases and J lost 5, with 12 bases in between. Germline V CDR1 and CDR2: MDHEN, SYDVKM. Here the CDR3 DNA reads TGTGCCAGCAGTTCCCCCGACAGATATCAGCCCCAGCATTTT. Translating it yields CASSSPDRYQPQHF.

The sample holds a few counts of this clone. This chain uses TRBV7-6 with TRBJ2-5, with TRBD1 identical over 11 bases. This CDR3 has 15 amino acids. The V gene end was trimmed by 1 base and the J gene end by 5 bases; junction bases not matched to a gene: 3. Germline assignment: CDR1 SGHVS and CDR2 FNYEAQ. CDR3 nucleotides: TGTGCCAGCAGCTTAGGGACAGGGGGCGCGGAGACCCAGTACTTC. Its translation is CASSLGTGGAETQYF. Full variable domain (remainder filled in from reference TRBV7-6 and TRBJ2-5): GAGVSQSPRYKVTKRGQDVALRCDPISGHVSLYWYRQALGQGPEFLTYFNYEAQQDKSGLPNDRFSAERPEGSISTLTIQRTEQRDSAMYRCASSLGTGGAETQYFGPGTRLLVL.

The chain links TRBV5-1 to TRBJ1-1, with D perhaps TRBD1 (5 bases). The CDR3 spans 14 residues. V was trimmed by 4 bases and J by 1 base, leaving 11 bases between them. Germline values: CDR1 SGHRS, CDR2 YFSETQ. Written as DNA, the CDR3 is TGCGCCAGCAGCGGACAACAAGGGAACACTGAAGCTTTCTTT. Residues: CASSGQQGNTEAFF.

In this sample, this clone turned up once. This chain links TRBV11-2 with TRBJ2-7, with 9 positions matching TRBD2. CDR3 length: 15 residues. CDR1 is SGHAT, CDR2 FQNNGV, per germline. V gave up 2 bases and J gave up 6 bases; unmatched junction bases: 8. The CDR3 loop reads CASSLSGGRAGEQYF. As DNA, the CDR3 is TGTGCCAGCAGCTTAAGCGGCGGGAGGGCTGGCGAGCAGTACTTC.

The rearrangement uses TRBV7-8 and TRBJ2-3, with a possible D match to TRBD2 (6 bases). The CDR3 spans 15 residues. With 5 bases removed from V and 0 bases from J, the gap between germline ends came to 12 bases. Germline CDR1 is SGHVS and CDR2 is FQNEAQ. The CDR3 sequence is CASSPLASSTDTQYF. As DNA, the CDR3 is TGTGCCAGCAGCCCGCTAGCGTCTAGCACAGATACGCAGTATTTT.

J is TRBJ1-1 and V is TRBV7-2, with 9 positions matching TRBD1. The CDR3 extends over 15 amino acids. Trimming cost V 5 bases and J 5 bases; bases outside gene matches: 9. Germline V gene data show CDR1 as SGHTA and CDR2 as FQGNSA. CDR3 DNA sequence: TGTGCCAGCAGCCCCCGGACAGGGGATTGGACTGAAGCTTTCTTT. It encodes CASSPRTGDWTEAFF. Combining the CDR3 with reference TRBV7-2 and TRBJ1-1 gives the whole variable domain GAGVSQSPSNKVTEKGKDVELRCDPISGHTALYWYRQSLGQGLEFLIYFQGNSAPDKSGLPSDRFSAERTGGSVSTLTIQRTQQEDSAVYLCASSPRTGDWTEAFFGQGTRLTVV.

CDR3 amino acids: CASSHKRGGFADTQYF. In nucleotides, the CDR3 is TGTGCCAGCAGCCACAAGCGGGGGGGTTTTGCAGATACGCAGTATTTT. The chain carries TRBV5-4 and TRBJ2-3, with 10 bases that match TRBD2. Per the germline V gene, CDR1 is SGHNT and CDR2 is YYREEE (reference sequence). This CDR3 is built from 16 residues. The J segment lost 4 bases and the V segment lost 4 bases, leaving 9 bases of the junction unmatched.

The rearrangement joins TRBV28 to TRBJ1-2; TRBD1 is a possible D gene (5 bases). From germline, CDR1 is MDHEN and CDR2 SYDVKM. The CDR3 has 14 residues. The V end lost 2 bases, the J end lost 8 bases, and 15 bases lay between the germline ends. The CDR3 sequence: CASSLLFRVGGYTF. The CDR3 bases are TGTGCCAGCAGTTTACTTTTCAGGGTTGGCGGCTACACCTTC.

The CDR3 sequence: CASSSAGVSGEQYF. CDR3 in DNA: TGCGCCAGCAGCTCCGCCGGGGTTAGCGGCGAGCAGTACTTC. The V gene is TRBV5-1, the J gene TRBJ2-7; perhaps TRBD2 as D (6 bases). V lost 3 bases and J 6 bases, leaving 16 bases between the germline ends. The germline V gene has CDR1 SGHRS and CDR2 YFSETQ. The CDR3 sequence is 14 residues long.

CDR3 sequence (DNA): TGTGCCAGCAGCTTAGGTCCTTCAGGGCTGAGTCAGCCCCAGCATTTT. Translation gives CASSLGPSGLSQPQHF. The chain couples TRBV7-6 to TRBJ1-5, with TRBD1 as a possible D gene (5 bases). Germline V lookup: CDR1 SGHVS, CDR2 FNYEAQ. The CDR3 is made up of 16 amino acids. V gave up 1 base and J gave up 6 bases, with 16 bases separating them.

The genes are TRBV12-3 or TRBV12-4 and TRBJ1-5; D is uncertain. V was trimmed by 5 bases and J by 3 bases, leaving 2 bases between them. The CDR3 length is 11 residues. CDR3 amino acids: CASSLNQPQHF. In nucleotides, the CDR3 is TGTGCCAGCAGTCTCAATCAGCCCCAGCATTTT.

This chain links TRBV4-1 with TRBJ2-3, with D hard to call. Germline V gene lookup returns CDR1 MGHRA and CDR2 YSYEKL. The germline V and J ends were trimmed by 0 bases and 7 bases, with 5 bases remaining between them. The CDR3 contains 12 residues. The CDR3 region is CASSQESYTQYF. The CDR3 DNA follows: TGCGCCAGCAGCCAAGAGTCCTATACGCAGTATTTT.

The genes are TRBV3-1 (or the pseudogene TRBV3-2) and TRBJ2-7; TRBD1 aligns across 7 bases. V lost 2 bases to trimming and J lost 3 bases; unmatched junction nucleotides: 10. The length of the CDR3 is 16 residues. Germline-derived CDR1 and CDR2 are LGHDT and YNNKEL (reference sequence). The CDR3 nucleotides are TGTGCCAGCAGCCAAACCCCGAGGACAGGACGCTACGAGCAGTACTTC. It translates to CASSQTPRTGRYEQYF.

This chain joins TRBV10-3 and TRBJ1-5; a possible D gene is TRBD1 (6 bases). Germline CDR1 reads ENHRY; CDR2 reads SYGVKD. This CDR3 region has 15 residues. Trimming took 0 bases from V and 6 from J, leaving 12 bases between them. The CDR3 DNA is TGTGCCATCAGTGAGTCGGGCAGGGGCGGTCAGCCCCAGCATTTT. Translation: CAISESGRGGQPQHF.

The chain combines TRBV3-1 (or the pseudogene TRBV3-2) with TRBJ2-3; D may be TRBD1 (5 bases). Germline CDR1 and CDR2: LGHDT and YNNKEL (reference sequence). V was shortened by 2 bases and J by 11 bases, with 17 bases between the two germline ends. The CDR3 is 14 amino acids. This chain's CDR3 is CASSQTRVGLGQYF. CDR3 nucleotides: TGTGCCAGCAGCCAAACCAGGGTAGGCCTTGGGCAGTATTTT.

The V call is TRBV5-1, the J call TRBJ2-7; TRBD2 matches at 9 bases. CDR1 and CDR2 from the germline V gene are SGHRS and YFSETQ. This CDR3 contains 14 residues. J was trimmed by 9 bases and V by 2 bases; bases with no gene match: 9. The CDR3 DNA sequence: TGCGCCAGCAGCTTTTTACTAGCGGGCTCGGGGCAGTACTTC. Its protein is CASSFLLAGSGQYF.

This clone was picked up one time. The chain links TRBV3-1 (or the pseudogene TRBV3-2) to TRBJ2-1; 7 nucleotides align to TRBD2. Germline V gene lookup returns CDR1 LGHDT and CDR2 YNNKEL (reference sequence). J was trimmed by 4 bases and V by 4 bases; bases with no gene match: 16. The CDR3 has 18 residues. The CDR3 is CASSPIPILASTYNEQFF. The CDR3 DNA is TGTGCCAGCAGCCCCATCCCAATACTAGCGTCGACTTACAATGAGCAGTTCTTC.

This clone appeared once. V and J are TRBV6-5 and TRBJ1-1; 7 bases map to TRBD1. Germline CDR1 is MNHEY and CDR2 is SVGAGI. V lost 7 bases and J lost 3; bases outside the gene matches: 5. This CDR3 has 13 amino acids. CDR3 nucleotide sequence: TGTGCCAGCACTAGAGGACAGGACACTGAAGCTTTCTTT. This gives the protein CASTRGQDTEAFF.

The chain employs TRBV5-1 and TRBJ2-3, with D maybe TRBD2 (5 bases). Germline loops: CDR1 SGHRS, CDR2 YFSETQ. Deletions cut 7 bases from V and 0 bases from J, with 12 bases between. The CDR3 is 14 amino acids. In DNA form, the CDR3 reads TGCGCCAGCGCCGGGGAACCTAGCACAGATACGCAGTATTTT. This gives the protein CASAGEPSTDTQYF.

V gene TRBV28 combines with J gene TRBJ2-4; a weak D match, TRBD1 (6 bases). V was cut by 5 bases and J by 0 bases, with 14 bases left in between. Germline V CDR1 and CDR2: MDHEN, SYDVKM. This CDR3 spans 16 amino acids. The CDR3 here is CASSVEDSLAKNIQYF. The DNA for the CDR3 is TGTGCCAGCAGTGTAGAGGACAGCCTAGCCAAAAACATTCAGTACTTC.